The 9 T cell receptor beta chains listed next were all sequenced from one sample in a study of blood T cells in healthy people across ages. The second PCR ran about 6 to 12 cycles with a sample-barcoded 5' primer and J-beta primers. One entry per CDR3 protein results from TCRdb running MiXCR on the 5' RACE reads. The repertoire has 600,000 to 800,000 distinct CDR3 sequences, about 21% of them found once; the top ten carry under 4%. Source material: blood. The receptors originated from a man between 65 and 80 years old in good health.

This clonotype was detected only a few times. The chain couples TRBV7-9 to TRBJ2-1; 10 nucleotides agree with TRBD2. Germline lookup yields CDR1 SEHNR and CDR2 FQNEAQ (reference sequence). The CDR3 sequence is 12 residues long. V was clipped by 5 bases and J by 12 bases; unmatched bases: 4. The CDR3 DNA sequence: TGTGCCAGCAGCACCGGGACTAGCGCGCAGTTCTTC. This codes for CASSTGTSAQFF.

The table lists this clonotype with a few counts. The chain is built from TRBV19 and TRBJ2-1; 9 nucleotides agree with TRBD2. The length of the CDR3 is 17 residues. CDR1 is LNHDA, CDR2 SQIVND, per germline (reference sequence). J lost 1 base, V lost 0 bases, and 4 bases had no gene match. The CDR3 sequence is CASSIDSGRSSYNEQFF. CDR3 bases: TGTGCCAGTAGTATAGATAGCGGGAGATCTTCCTACAATGAGCAGTTCTTC.

This clonotype was observed a few times. This chain uses TRBV20-1 with TRBJ2-5; TRBD2 matches at 10 bases. J gave up 9 bases and V 0 bases, and 13 bases lay outside the gene matches. The CDR3 has 16 residues. Germline CDR1 is DFQATT and CDR2 is SNEGSKA (reference sequence). The CDR3 region is CSARDNSGRVLASQYF. Here the CDR3 DNA reads TGCAGTGCTAGAGATAACAGCGGGAGGGTTCTGGCTTCCCAGTACTTC.

Note on this clonotype: Sequence at one end of the junction differs from germline and may be a read error. The CDR3 protein is CASSQEGGGGQPQHF. In DNA, the CDR3 is TGCGCCAGCAGTCAAGAAGGAGGCGGAGGCCAGCCCCAGCATTTT. V gene TRBV4-1 combines with J gene TRBJ1-5; D is unresolved. This CDR3 is built from 15 residues. Per the germline V gene, CDR1 is MGHRA and CDR2 is YSYEKL.

The V gene is TRBV7-9, the J gene TRBJ2-1; D may be TRBD1 (6 bases). The CDR3 consists of 15 residues. Germline V CDR1 and CDR2: SEHNR, FQNEAQ (reference sequence). Trimming took off 5 bases at V and 3 bases at J, with 14 bases between the two ends. The CDR3 region is CASSVSGTFYNEQFF. The CDR3, as DNA: TGTGCCAGCAGCGTTTCCGGGACATTCTACAATGAGCAGTTCTTC.

A remark on this clonotype: One end of the junction does not line up with germline, which may come from a read error. The rearrangement links TRBV7-2 to TRBJ2-1; TRBD2 might be the D (5 bases). The CDR3 spans 15 residues. Germline V gene sequence: CDR1 SGHTA, CDR2 FQGNSA. The CDR3 DNA follows: TGTGCCAGCAGCTCAGCGGCGAGCTCCTGCAATGAGCAATTCTTC. Protein product: CASSSAASSCNEQFF.

The chain combines TRBV7-2 with TRBJ1-1; a weak D match, TRBD1 (5 bases). V was trimmed by 6 bases and J by 2 bases, leaving 13 bases between them. The V gene's germline CDR1 is SGHTA and CDR2 FQGNSA. This CDR3 is 14 amino acids long. CDR3 amino acids: CASRVTAVNTEAFF. The CDR3 region has the DNA TGTGCCAGCAGGGTGACAGCAGTAAACACTGAAGCTTTCTTT.

This clonotype showed up just a few times. The rearrangement links TRBV4-3 to TRBJ2-7; 8 bases match TRBD2. After removal of 0 bases from V and 3 bases from J, the junction contained 4 bases not matched to a gene. From germline, CDR1 is LGHNA and CDR2 YSLEER. This CDR3 spans 15 amino acids. CDR3 nucleotide sequence: TGCGCCAGCAGCCAAGACGGGGGGGCTGGCTACGAGCAGTACTTC. Protein: CASSQDGGAGYEQYF.

The CDR3 spells CSAQGGNYNEQFF. The DNA of the CDR3 is TGCAGTGCTCAGGGGGGGAACTACAATGAGCAGTTCTTC. V usage is TRBV20-1 and J usage is TRBJ2-1; D is possibly TRBD1 or TRBD2 (7 bases each). V lost 5 bases, J lost 3 bases, and 11 bases lay in between. The CDR3 has 13 residues. CDR1 is DFQATT and CDR2 is SNEGSKA in the germline V gene (reference sequence).